This T cell receptor (beta chain) originates from a study of blood T cells in healthy people across ages. V gave up 2 bases and J gave up 3 bases, with 12 bases separating them. The CDR3 has 16 amino acids. CDR1 and CDR2 (germline): SGHRS, YFSETQ. Sample-barcoded 5' priming and a J-beta primer mix drove a second PCR of roughly 6 to 12 cycles. No fewer than 3 million CDR3-containing paired-end reads came from each sample. One entry per CDR3 protein, called by TCRdb with MiXCR from the 5' RACE reads. The table includes 800,000 to 950,000 distinct CDR3 sequences, about 28% detected once. The data were also submitted as part of a second study, on T cells of mothers and their children.

The source is a woman aged 40-49 years in good health. This chain uses TRBV5-1 with TRBJ2-6; tentative D call: TRBD2 (5 bases). What was sequenced was blood. The CDR3 DNA is TGCGCCAGCAGCTTAGACGGGGTCGGTGGGGCCAACGTCCTGACTTTC. This translates into CASSLDGVGGANVLTF.